What follows are 32 T cell receptor beta chains derived from one specimen sequenced in a study of shared clonotypes between healthy human individuals. Produced via immunoSEQ multiplex PCR; TCRdb's table is partial and in-frame only. This sample has about 2.4 million clones; 90% to 95% occur once, and the top ten carry approximately 0.37%. Sequencing used naive CD4+ T cells from PBMCs. Subset specified: CD45RA+ positively selected. The source of these receptors is a man younger than 35 in good health. Some clones in this sample may be carry-over from other donors' samples.

CDR3 sequence reads: CASSVGRATDTQYF. CDR3 nucleotide sequence: TGTGCCAGCAGCGTAGGCAGGGCAACAGATACGCAGTATTTT. The chain carries TRBV9 and TRBJ2-3; the D gene is possibly TRBD1 (5 bases). Germline V lookup: CDR1 SGDLS, CDR2 YYNGEE. V lost 0 bases to trimming and J lost 3 bases, with 8 bases between them. This CDR3 is 14 amino acids long.

V usage is TRBV5-6 and J usage is TRBJ2-7; weak D call: TRBD1 (5 bases). The germline V gene encodes CDR1 SGHDT and CDR2 YYEEEE. CDR3 length: 11 amino acids. Between the trimmed V and J ends, which lost 3 bases and 8 bases, there was a span of 9 bases. The CDR3 nucleotides read TGTGCCAGCAGCTCGAGACAGAAGCAGTACTTC. This encodes CASSSRQKQYF.

The chain links TRBV6-5 to TRBJ2-7; D remains ambiguous. CDR1 and CDR2 from the germline V gene are MNHEY and SVGAGI. The ends were cut back, 2 bases at V and 2 bases at J, with 10 bases in the middle. CDR3 length: 14 amino acids. The CDR3: CASSYQPGPYEQYF. CDR3 nucleotides: TGTGCCAGCAGTTACCAACCGGGCCCCTACGAGCAGTACTTC.

This chain joins TRBV5-1 and TRBJ2-2; TRBD2 matches 9 bases. V was clipped by 4 bases and J by 3 bases; unmatched bases: 7. The CDR3 is made up of 16 amino acids. The germline V gene has CDR1 SGHRS and CDR2 YFSETQ. DNA of the CDR3: TGCGCCAGCAGCCGGGGGTTAGCGGGAGACACCGGGGAGCTGTTTTTT. Its translation is CASSRGLAGDTGELFF.

The gene calls are TRBV6-6 and TRBJ2-7, with 10 bases lining up with TRBD1. CDR1 and CDR2 from the germline V gene are MNHNY and SVGAGI (reference sequence). V was clipped by 6 bases and J by 0 bases; unmatched bases: 5. The CDR3 totals 15 residues. CDR3 sequence reads: CASSIDRGLSYEQYF. CDR3 DNA sequence: TGTGCCAGCAGCATCGACAGGGGGCTCTCCTACGAGCAGTACTTC.

The rearrangement links TRBV7-8 to TRBJ2-3; D is unresolved. The CDR3 consists of 13 residues. Trimming left V 6 bases short and J 3 bases short, with 10 bases between. Germline loops: CDR1 SGHVS, CDR2 FQNEAQ. This chain's CDR3 is CASRLLQTDTQYF. CDR3 nucleotides: TGTGCCAGCAGATTACTCCAAACAGATACGCAGTATTTT.

The V call is TRBV2, the J call TRBJ2-3; D ambiguous. V was clipped by 2 bases and J by 2 bases, with 11 bases between them. The CDR3 sequence is 15 residues long. The germline CDR1 and CDR2 sequences are SNHLY and FYNNEI. In nucleotides, the CDR3 is TGTGCCAGCAGTGAATCGGCCCCTGCCACAGATACGCAGTATTTT. Protein product: CASSESAPATDTQYF.

The count of this clone is one. The chain recombines TRBV6-5 with TRBJ1-3; D not resolved. This CDR3 comprises 15 residues. V dropped 6 bases and J dropped 4 bases, with 16 bases sitting between them. The germline V gene has CDR1 MNHEY and CDR2 SVGAGI. As DNA, the CDR3 is TGTGCCAGCAGCTGGGGAGCGAGTAGAGGAAACACCATATATTTT. It specifies CASSWGASRGNTIYF.

The chain recombines TRBV11-2 with TRBJ1-4; D may be TRBD1 (5 bases). Per the germline V gene, CDR1 is SGHAT and CDR2 is FQNNGV. The CDR3 loop spans 15 amino acids. V dropped 2 bases and J dropped 7 bases, with 14 bases sitting between them. The CDR3 reads CASSLTGTQGEKLFF. CDR3 DNA: TGTGCCAGCAGCTTAACCGGGACGCAAGGTGAAAAACTGTTTTTT.

V usage is TRBV28 and J usage is TRBJ1-6; D is unresolved. Germline V gene data show CDR1 as MDHEN and CDR2 as SYDVKM. The CDR3 sequence is 10 residues long. The CDR3 reads CGAPNSPLHF. Here the CDR3 DNA reads TGTGGAGCCCCAAATTCACCCCTCCACTTT.

The V call is TRBV15, the J call TRBJ1-1; weak D call: TRBD1 (5 bases). This CDR3 has 12 residues. Germline loops: CDR1 LNHNV, CDR2 YYDKDF (reference sequence). V lost 5 bases and J 8 bases, leaving 12 bases between the germline ends. The CDR3 bases are TGTGCCACCAGCGGGGGAGGGTTCGAAGCTTTCTTT. Its protein is CATSGGGFEAFF.

The genes are TRBV7-2 and TRBJ2-1; 7 nucleotides match TRBD2. The CDR3 spans 15 residues. The V segment lost 2 bases and the J segment 2 bases; nucleotides outside the gene matches: 3. The germline gives CDR1 SGHTA, CDR2 FQGNSA. The CDR3 loop reads CASSLIGRTYNEQFF. CDR3 nucleotide sequence: TGTGCCAGCAGCTTAATCGGGAGGACCTACAATGAGCAGTTCTTC.

This clone appeared a single time. This rearrangement joins TRBV28 to TRBJ2-7; D is possibly TRBD1 (6 bases). This CDR3 has 14 amino acids. Germline V gene data show CDR1 as MDHEN and CDR2 as SYDVKM. Trimming shortened V by 2 bases and J by 5 bases, and 13 bases separated the two germline ends. The CDR3 spells CASSLIDRQNEQYF. In nucleotides, the CDR3 is TGTGCCAGCAGTTTAATCGACAGGCAGAACGAGCAGTACTTC.

The chain carries TRBV2 and TRBJ2-7; TRBD2 matches at 10 bases. V lost 4 bases to trimming and J lost 6 bases; unmatched junction nucleotides: 21. This CDR3 contains 19 residues. Germline loops: CDR1 SNHLY, CDR2 FYNNEI. The CDR3 loop is CASSGTGSGRANRGSEQYF. DNA for the CDR3: TGTGCCAGCAGTGGGACAGGGAGCGGGAGGGCCAATCGGGGCTCCGAGCAGTACTTC.

On this clone itself: This same CDR3 is encoded by further DNA sequences in the sample. The chain combines TRBV10-3 with TRBJ2-1; D is undetermined. CDR3 length: 11 amino acids. CDR1 and CDR2 (germline): ENHRY, SYGVKD. The V end was cut by 2 bases, the J end by 6 bases, with 2 bases between. CDR3 protein: CAISELNEQFF. The CDR3 DNA follows: TGTGCCATCAGTGAGCTCAATGAGCAGTTCTTC.

This clone was seen more than once but under ten times. The chain links TRBV19 to TRBJ2-2; D is possibly TRBD1 (5 bases). The CDR3 sequence is 11 residues long. Per germline, CDR1 LNHDA and CDR2 SQIVND (reference sequence). V was pared by 6 bases and J by 8 bases, with 7 bases between. As DNA, the CDR3 is TGTGCCAGTAGAACAGGAGGGGAGCTGTTTTTT. This codes for CASRTGGELFF.

This chain links TRBV5-4 with TRBJ2-6; D perhaps matches TRBD1 (5 bases). Germline CDR1 SGHNT, CDR2 YYREEE (reference sequence). Trimming shortened V by 4 bases and J by 2 bases, and 10 bases separated the two germline ends. This CDR3 comprises 15 residues. The CDR3 sequence is CASSPDSAGANVLTF. CDR3 coding DNA: TGTGCCAGCAGCCCCGACAGTGCTGGGGCCAACGTCCTGACTTTC.

The V and J genes are TRBV28 and TRBJ1-5; D perhaps matches TRBD1 (5 bases). Germline CDR1 MDHEN, CDR2 SYDVKM. This CDR3 is 16 amino acids long. Trimming cost V 4 bases and J 5 bases, with 18 bases left between them. The CDR3 spells CASSSGATLVDQPQHF. CDR3 nucleotide sequence: TGTGCCAGCAGTTCCGGGGCGACCCTGGTGGATCAGCCCCAGCATTTT.

The CDR3 DNA follows: TGTGCCAGTAGGTCCGGGGGATCGGGCTATTACGAGCAGTACTTC. This translates into CASRSGGSGYYEQYF. The chain combines TRBV19 with TRBJ2-7, with D possibly TRBD2 on 6 matching bases. This CDR3 is built from 15 residues. The V gene lost 6 bases and the J gene lost 4 bases, with 19 bases spanning the gap. The germline gives CDR1 LNHDA, CDR2 SQIVND (reference sequence).

The chain recombines TRBV28 with TRBJ2-2, with 10 nucleotides matching TRBD1. This CDR3 has 17 residues. V dropped 6 bases and J dropped 0; count of bases not matched to a gene: 7. Germline V CDR1 and CDR2: MDHEN, SYDVKM. CDR3 DNA: TGTGCCAGCAGAACGGGACAGGGGCTTTCGAACACCGGGGAGCTGTTTTTT. Amino acids: CASRTGQGLSNTGELFF.

This chain connects TRBV7-2 to TRBJ1-3; 12 nucleotides match TRBD1. Trimming removed 3 bases from V and 5 bases from J; junction bases left unmatched: 11. This CDR3 contains 18 residues. Per germline, CDR1 SGHTA and CDR2 FQGNSA. The CDR3 DNA reads TGTGCCAGCAGCTTGTCCCCGGGACAGGGGGCAGAAAGAAACACCATATATTTT. Translated: CASSLSPGQGAERNTIYF.

This chain uses TRBV7-9 with TRBJ2-1; 7 positions agree with TRBD2. CDR1 is SEHNR and CDR2 is FQNEAQ in the germline V gene (reference sequence). The J segment lost 0 bases and the V segment lost 3 bases, leaving 2 bases of the junction unmatched. CDR3 length: 15 residues. CDR3 sequence: CASSFSGNSYNEQFF. In nucleotides, the CDR3 is TGTGCCAGCAGCTTCAGCGGGAACTCCTACAATGAGCAGTTCTTC. The full variable domain, its missing parts supplied by reference TRBV7-9 and TRBJ2-1, is DTGVSQNPRHKITKRGQNVTFRCDPISEHNRLYWYRQTLGQGPEFLTYFQNEAQLEKSRLLSDRFSAERPKGSFSTLEIQRTEQGDSAMYLCASSFSGNSYNEQFFGPGTRLTVL.

V usage is TRBV12-5 and J usage is TRBJ1-1; the D gene is possibly TRBD1 (5 bases). The CDR3 length is 15 residues. The V gene lost 4 bases and the J gene lost 4 bases, with 16 bases spanning the gap. In germline, CDR1 is LGHNT, CDR2 FRNRAP. CDR3 sequence: CASGSPRQGSTEAFF. Written as DNA, the CDR3 is TGTGCTAGTGGTTCCCCACGGCAGGGTAGCACTGAAGCTTTCTTT.

Points on this clone: At the DNA level, this CDR3 is encoded by other sequences in the same sample as well. This sequence joins TRBV19 and TRBJ1-5; D gene uncertain. The CDR3 has 14 residues. Germline V gene lookup returns CDR1 LNHDA and CDR2 SQIVND (reference sequence). The ends were cut back, 5 bases at V and 1 base at J, with 9 bases in the middle. The CDR3 coding sequence is TGTGCCAGTAGTTGGGATCGGAGCAATCAGCCCCAGCATTTT. Residues: CASSWDRSNQPQHF.

With respect to this clone: Other nucleotide sequences in the sample specify the same CDR3. The CDR3 nucleotides are TGTGCCAGCAGCCTCCTGGGAGGGGTCAATCAGCCCCAGCATTTT. Protein product: CASSLLGGVNQPQHF. The chain employs TRBV7-8 and TRBJ1-5; tentative D call: TRBD1 (5 bases). CDR3 length equals 15 residues. Trimming took 5 bases from V and 3 from J, leaving 14 bases between them. Germline assignment: CDR1 SGHVS and CDR2 FQNEAQ.

Regarding this clone: Other DNA variants within this sample encode the same CDR3. The chain couples TRBV7-2 to TRBJ2-7; maybe TRBD1 (5 bases). Germline V gives CDR1 SGHTA, CDR2 FQGNSA. V was shortened by 2 bases and J by 0 bases, with 11 bases between the two germline ends. The CDR3 has 15 residues. The chain's CDR3 is CASSLSRASSYEQYF. The CDR3 nucleotides are TGTGCCAGCAGCTTATCCAGGGCCAGCTCCTACGAGCAGTACTTC.

V is TRBV10-3 and J is TRBJ1-5, with 9 bases fitting TRBD1. With 1 base clipped from V and 3 bases from J, the junction kept 4 bases outside the gene matches. The CDR3 is 16 amino acids. CDR1 and CDR2 from the germline V gene are ENHRY and SYGVKD. Here the CDR3 reads CAISEFGTGNNQPQHF. The CDR3 region has the DNA TGTGCCATCAGTGAGTTCGGGACAGGGAACAATCAGCCCCAGCATTTT.

The chain carries TRBV11-2 and TRBJ2-5; 14 bases are shared with TRBD2. Losses at the gene ends were 8 bases for V and 5 bases for J; bases not matched to a gene: 10. From germline, CDR1 is SGHAT and CDR2 FQNNGV. The CDR3 has 16 residues. The CDR3 sequence: CASVARGLAGAETQYF. The CDR3 DNA sequence: TGTGCCAGCGTGGCCAGGGGACTAGCGGGAGCGGAGACCCAGTACTTC.

The chain joins TRBV5-8 to TRBJ2-3; 9 nucleotides align to TRBD2. V was pared by 4 bases and J by 5 bases, with 5 bases of the junction left unmatched. The CDR3 consists of 14 residues. CDR1 is SGHTS and CDR2 is YDEGEE in the germline V gene. The CDR3 region is CASSLRSGGDTQYF. The DNA for the CDR3 is TGTGCCAGCAGCCTCCGTAGCGGGGGAGATACGCAGTATTTT.

This rearrangement joins TRBV9 to TRBJ1-4; no firm D call. Germline values: CDR1 SGDLS, CDR2 YYNGEE. This CDR3 is built from 13 residues. Trimming took 0 bases from V and 7 from J, leaving 7 bases between them. This CDR3 is CASSVGGREKLFF. The CDR3 bases are TGTGCCAGCAGCGTAGGGGGTCGTGAAAAACTGTTTTTT. Full variable domain (outside the CDR3, taken from reference TRBV9 and TRBJ1-4): DSGVTQTPKHLITATGQRVTLRCSPRSGDLSVYWYQQSLDQGLQFLIQYYNGEERAKGNILERFSAQQFPDLHSELNLSSLELGDSALYFCASSVGGREKLFFGSGTQLSVL.

The V gene is TRBV11-2, the J gene TRBJ2-5, with no clear D. CDR1 SGHAT and CDR2 FQNNGV come from the germline V gene. Trimming took off 0 bases at V and 2 bases at J, with 7 bases between the two ends. The CDR3 is 14 residues long. The CDR3 nucleotides are TGTGCCAGCAGCTTAGATTTGGGACAAGAGACCCAGTACTTC. Its protein is CASSLDLGQETQYF.

The J gene is TRBJ1-3, the V gene TRBV28; D remains unclear. Germline assignment: CDR1 MDHEN and CDR2 SYDVKM. V gave up 8 bases and J gave up 0 bases, with 11 bases separating them. This CDR3 contains 14 residues. CDR3 loop: CASSRVSSGNTIYF. In nucleotides, the CDR3 is TGTGCCAGCTCCCGGGTCAGCTCTGGAAACACCATATATTTT.